These T cell receptor beta chains were read from a single sample in a study of shared clonotypes between healthy human individuals. Clones were sequenced by immunoSEQ multiplex PCR, and TCRdb holds only the in-frame ones, with some missing. This table has about a million clones, 76% appearing once. The sequenced sample was memory CD4+ T cells sorted from blood. These receptors were collected from a young man in good health. Both conserved end residues are part of each CDR3. The order of the fields is V gene, J gene, D gene, clone size, CDR3 protein, CDR3 DNA. D genes are given only for firm matches. Some rows mark clone size as missing; the rest say once, few, many or name a class of expanded clone.

>TRBV6-1|TRBJ1-1|.|.
CATEADLPNTEAFF
TGTGCCACCGAGGCAGATCTCCCGAACACTGAAGCTTTCTTT
>TRBV5-6|TRBJ2-1|TRBD2|.
CASSLARGGRSYNEQFF
TGTGCCAGCAGCTTGGCCCGGGGGGGCCGCTCCTACAATGAGCAGTTCTTC
>TRBV2|TRBJ1-5|TRBD1|few
CASTETGGAQPQHF
TGTGCCAGCACAGAGACAGGGGGGGCTCAGCCCCAGCATTTT
>TRBV5-1|TRBJ1-2|.|.
CASSSGRLENYGYTF
TGCGCCAGCAGCTCGGGACGGCTTGAAAACTATGGCTACACCTTC
>TRBV10-2|TRBJ1-5|.|.
CASSGGSNQPQHF
TGCGCCAGCAGTGGGGGCAGCAATCAGCCCCAGCATTTT
>TRBV28|TRBJ2-3|TRBD1|.
CASSSPTGGGTDTQYF
TGTGCCAGCAGTTCCCCGACAGGGGGTGGCACAGATACGCAGTATTTT
>TRBV7-2|TRBJ2-7|TRBD1|.
CASSLARDRAGEQYF
TGTGCCAGCAGCTTAGCCCGGGACAGGGCGGGCGAGCAGTACTTC
>TRBV2|TRBJ2-7|.|.
CASGRRSSYEQYF
TGTGCCAGCGGCAGGAGAAGCTCCTACGAGCAGTACTTC
>TRBV7-2|TRBJ2-2|.|.
CASSPKGMFSYTGELFF
TGTGCCAGCAGCCCGAAGGGGATGTTCAGTTACACCGGGGAGCTGTTTTTT
>TRBV4-2|TRBJ2-1|.|.
CASSQSRVLTYNEQFF
TGTGCCAGCAGCCAAAGCAGGGTCCTGACCTACAATGAGCAGTTCTTC
>TRBV6-7|TRBJ1-2|.|few
CASSYQGTEYGYTF
TGTGCCAGCAGTTACCAAGGGACGGAATATGGCTACACCTTC
>TRBV6-5|TRBJ1-6|.|.
CASSPALGRSTPLHF
TGTGCCAGCAGTCCCGCCTTAGGGCGTAGTACACCCCTCCACTTT
>TRBV5-1|TRBJ1-2|.|.
CASSLGGEYGYTF
TGCGCCAGCAGCTTGGGAGGTGAATATGGCTACACCTTC
>TRBV10-3|TRBJ1-1|.|few
CAISESKGQNTEAFF
TGTGCCATCAGTGAGTCGAAGGGACAGAACACTGAAGCTTTCTTT
>TRBV14|TRBJ2-7|TRBD2|.
CASRLAGVYEQYF
TGTGCCAGCAGACTAGCGGGAGTCTACGAGCAGTACTTC
>TRBV5-1|TRBJ2-5|TRBD1|.
CASSLQGQGARETQYF
TGCGCCAGCAGCCTGCAAGGACAGGGGGCGCGGGAGACCCAGTACTTC
>TRBV18|TRBJ2-7|TRBD2|.
CASSPPSSGGRGEQYF
TGTGCCAGCTCACCACCGAGTAGCGGGGGGCGAGGGGAGCAGTACTTC
>TRBV10-3|TRBJ2-1|.|once
CAISEGQNYNEQFF
TGTGCCATCAGTGAGGGACAGAACTACAATGAGCAGTTCTTC
>TRBV6-1|TRBJ2-2|TRBD2|.
CASINSGGTGELFF
TGTGCCAGCATAAATAGCGGGGGCACCGGGGAGCTGTTTTTT
>TRBV5-8|TRBJ2-6|.|.
CASSLLVVGGDVLTF
TGTGCCAGCAGCTTATTAGTGGTCGGGGGTGACGTCCTGACTTTC
>TRBV4-1|TRBJ2-5|TRBD2|.
CASSQTGLWQETQYF
TGCGCCAGCAGCCAAACGGGACTATGGCAAGAGACCCAGTACTTC
>TRBV5-6|TRBJ1-4|TRBD1|.
CASSGIGTGNNEKLFF
TGTGCCAGCAGCGGAATTGGGACAGGGAATAATGAAAAACTGTTTTTT
>TRBV2|TRBJ2-5|TRBD2|.
CASSRTSGGYGQETQYF
TGTGCCAGCAGTAGGACTAGCGGGGGGTACGGTCAAGAGACCCAGTACTTC
>TRBV19|TRBJ1-1|TRBD1|.
CASSFRDSNTEAFF
TGTGCCAGTAGTTTCCGGGACAGTAACACTGAAGCTTTCTTT
>TRBV21-1|TRBJ2-4|.|.
CASSILGPGPKNIQYF
TGTGCCAGCAGCATCCTGGGCCCCGGGCCCAAAAACATTCAGTACTTC
>TRBV6-1|TRBJ1-4|.|.
CASSEGAGRANEKLFF
TGTGCCAGCAGTGAAGGGGCGGGGCGGGCTAATGAAAAACTGTTTTTT
>TRBV7-9|TRBJ1-1|TRBD1|.
CASSLEQGVGEAFF
TGTGCCAGCAGCTTAGAACAGGGGGTTGGTGAAGCTTTCTTT
>TRBV19|TRBJ1-2|TRBD1|few
CASSGQGRNYGYTF
TGTGCCAGTTCCGGACAGGGGAGAAACTATGGCTACACCTTC
>TRBV6-1|TRBJ2-7|TRBD1|.
CASSEGGTGIYEQYF
TGTGCCAGCAGTGAAGGGGGGACAGGGATTTACGAGCAGTACTTC
>TRBV30|TRBJ1-3|.|.
CAWSFQGRDTIYF
TGTGCCTGGAGTTTTCAGGGGCGAGACACCATATATTTT
>TRBV30|TRBJ2-1|.|.
CAWSVQTTNEQFF
TGTGCCTGGAGTGTACAAACTACCAATGAGCAGTTCTTC
>TRBV6-1|TRBJ1-2|.|.
CASSEYRANYGYTF
TGTGCCAGCAGCGAGTACAGGGCTAACTATGGCTACACCTTC
>TRBV5-8|TRBJ2-7|TRBD1|.
CASSLGQGWDEQYF
TGTGCCAGCAGCTTAGGACAGGGGTGGGACGAGCAGTACTTC
>TRBV30|TRBJ1-4|.|.
CAWRGGKRSTNEKLFF
TGTGCCTGGAGAGGAGGGAAGAGATCAACTAATGAAAAACTGTTTTTT
>TRBV14|TRBJ1-1|.|.
CASSQVRGSGTEAFF
TGTGCCAGCAGCCAAGTTAGAGGCTCAGGGACTGAAGCTTTCTTT
>TRBV7-2|TRBJ2-7|TRBD1|.
CASRIHTGGAYEQYF
TGTGCCTCACGGATCCATACAGGGGGTGCCTACGAGCAGTACTTC
>TRBV18|TRBJ2-2|.|.
CASSPPVPGELFF
TGTGCCAGCTCACCACCGGTCCCCGGGGAGCTGTTTTTT
>TRBV7-2|TRBJ2-4|.|.
CASSDGARGQAAKNIQYF
TGTGCCAGCAGTGATGGGGCACGGGGGCAGGCAGCCAAAAACATTCAGTACTTC
>TRBV7-9|TRBJ1-2|.|.
CASSLDYGGYTF
TGTGCCAGCAGCTTAGATTACGGTGGCTACACCTTC
>TRBV9|TRBJ2-5|TRBD2|.
CASSVAVARGETQYF
TGTGCCAGCAGCGTAGCTGTTGCGCGGGGGGAGACCCAGTACTTC
>TRBV19|TRBJ1-6|.|.
CASSRQASSYNSPLHF
TGTGCCAGTTCCAGACAGGCCAGCTCCTATAATTCACCCCTCCACTTT
>TRBV5-4|TRBJ2-5|TRBD2|.
CASSLDLTSGRRETQYF
TGTGCCAGCAGCTTGGACCTCACTAGCGGGAGACGAGAGACCCAGTACTTC
>TRBV5-8|TRBJ2-5|TRBD1|.
CASSRDRQETQYF
TGTGCCAGCAGCCGGGACAGACAAGAGACCCAGTACTTC
>TRBV7-6|TRBJ1-1|TRBD1|.
CASSPPGQGAEAFF
TGTGCCAGCAGCCCCCCGGGACAGGGGGCTGAAGCTTTCTTT
>TRBV4-3|TRBJ1-2|.|.
CASSQDKAAYYGYTF
TGCGCCAGCAGCCAAGATAAGGCAGCTTACTATGGCTACACCTTC
>TRBV5-1|TRBJ2-5|.|.
CASKSGTTAQETQYF
TGCGCCAGCAAATCCGGGACAACAGCTCAAGAGACCCAGTACTTC
>TRBV4-1|TRBJ1-6|.|few
CASSQDRGSWFNSPLHF
TGCGCCAGCAGCCAAGATAGGGGCAGCTGGTTTAATTCACCCCTCCACTTT
>TRBV28|TRBJ2-5|TRBD1|.
CASSETRTGGETQYF
TGTGCCAGCAGTGAGACCAGGACAGGGGGAGAGACCCAGTACTTC
>TRBV20-1|TRBJ1-2|.|.
CSVQDYGYTF
TGCAGTGTGCAGGACTATGGCTACACCTTC
>TRBV2|TRBJ1-1|.|.
CASKPGNTEAFF
TGTGCCAGCAAGCCGGGGAACACTGAAGCTTTCTTT
>TRBV29-1|TRBJ2-1|TRBD1|.
CSVEDDRDRLYNEQFF
TGCAGCGTTGAAGATGACCGGGACAGGCTCTACAATGAGCAGTTCTTC
>TRBV5-6|TRBJ2-1|TRBD2|.
CASSRLAGSNNEQFF
TGTGCCAGCAGCCGACTAGCGGGGAGCAACAATGAGCAGTTCTTC
>TRBV29-1|TRBJ2-7|TRBD1|.
CSANRGLGQYF
TGCAGCGCGAACAGGGGGCTAGGGCAGTACTTC
>TRBV5-1|TRBJ2-5|.|.
CASRRVETQYF
TGCGCCAGCAGGCGGGTGGAGACCCAGTACTTC
>TRBV6-5|TRBJ2-5|.|.
CASRNRDSVETQYF
TGTGCCAGCAGGAACAGGGATTCGGTAGAGACCCAGTACTTC
>TRBV4-2|TRBJ1-4|.|.
CASSQDIGAPVKLFF
TGTGCCAGCAGCCAAGATATTGGGGCCCCCGTGAAACTGTTTTTT
>TRBV20-1|TRBJ2-7|.|.
CSARDSVANRF
TGCAGTGCTAGAGATAGTGTAGCTAATCGGTTC